This TCR beta chain was observed in a study of a mutant IDH1 vaccine in newly diagnosed glioma. Time point indicated: baseline, week 1 (first vaccination visit). Treatment given: pre-vaccination baseline after standard-of-care therapy. TCRdb keeps only in-frame clones here, not all; method: immunoSEQ multiplex PCR. Here the sample spans approximately 100,000 clones, 70% to 90% being singletons. Germline CDR1 and CDR2: WSHSY and SAAADI. V shed 6 bases, J shed 6 bases, and the junction held 8 bases outside the gene matches. The CDR3 length is 14 residues. The sequence derives from a woman aged 45-65 years with glioma. This rearrangement joins TRBV10-2 to TRBJ2-5; 9 positions agree with TRBD1. Sequenced material: PBMCs, taken from a glioma patient treated with radiotherapy, temozolomide or both. The CDR3: CASSPRTGEKTQYF. CDR3 DNA sequence: TGCGCCAGCAGCCCACGGACAGGGGAAAAGACCCAGTACTTC.